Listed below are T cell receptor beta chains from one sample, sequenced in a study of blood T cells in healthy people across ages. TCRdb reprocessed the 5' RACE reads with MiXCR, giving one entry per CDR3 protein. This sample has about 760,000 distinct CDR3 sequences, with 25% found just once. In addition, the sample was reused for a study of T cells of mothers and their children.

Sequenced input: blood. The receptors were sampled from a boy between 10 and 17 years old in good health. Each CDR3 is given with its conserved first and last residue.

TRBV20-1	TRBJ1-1	CSARSPTDTEAFF
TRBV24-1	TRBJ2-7	CATSSAGGLEQYF
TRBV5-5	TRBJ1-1	CASSFYRGDAEAFF
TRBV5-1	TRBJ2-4	CASSLHGQGQAKNIQYF
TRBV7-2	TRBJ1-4	CASSLKRRVGEKLFF
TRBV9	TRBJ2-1	CASSAHPTGYSYNEQFF
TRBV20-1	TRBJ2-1	CSAGPGGSYNEQFF
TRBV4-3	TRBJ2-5	CASSRFQGSQETQYF
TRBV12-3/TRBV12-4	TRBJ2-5	CASGDNHGKETQYF
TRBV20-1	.	CSARGGSRSSYEQYF
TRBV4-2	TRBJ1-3	CASSQEGAGNTIYF
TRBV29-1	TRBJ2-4	CSAWTGGNIQYF
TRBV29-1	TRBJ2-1	CSVHRGYEQFF
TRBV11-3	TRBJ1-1	CASSLDPPGYGGTEAFF
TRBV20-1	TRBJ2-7	CSAPQASGGTYEQYF
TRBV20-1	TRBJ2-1	CSASLGQGVISYNEQFF
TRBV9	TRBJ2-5	CASSAGQVQETQYF
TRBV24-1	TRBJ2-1	CATSDPRVPRNEQFF
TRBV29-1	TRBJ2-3	CSVVSTYTDTQYF
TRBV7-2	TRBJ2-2	CASSLFARENTGELFF
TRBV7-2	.	CASSLKGGTGLVYEQYF
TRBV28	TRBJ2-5	CASSPAGDQETQYF
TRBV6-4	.	CASSASQSYHEQFF
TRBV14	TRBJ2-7	CASSQVDGIYEQYF
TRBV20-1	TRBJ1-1	CSARDIRAGGNTEAFF
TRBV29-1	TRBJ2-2	CSVDAGESGELFF
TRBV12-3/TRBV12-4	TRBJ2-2	CASNPGGLAARWDTGELFF
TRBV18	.	CASSSRTGRAGGEQFF
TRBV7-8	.	CASSHSGSHEQYF
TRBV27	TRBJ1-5	CASGLSGGGQPQHF
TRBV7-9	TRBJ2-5	CASSFKAGVLDKGETQYF
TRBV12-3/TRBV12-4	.	CASSSTRLASEQYF
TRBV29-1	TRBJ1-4	CSVWVRASNEKPFF
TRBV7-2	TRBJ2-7	CASSLSPWGGASYEQYF
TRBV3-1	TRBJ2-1	CASSTLGGRRYNEQFF
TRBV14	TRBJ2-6	CASSHSAGANVLTF
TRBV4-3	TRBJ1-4	CASGSGTSATNEKLFF
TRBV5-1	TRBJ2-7	CASSWGLAGGLDEQYF
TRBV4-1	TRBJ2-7	CASSLQGTWDEQYF
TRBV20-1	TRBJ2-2	CSAPRTGTTGELFF
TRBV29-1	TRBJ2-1	CSVPDRYNEQFF
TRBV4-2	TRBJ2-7	CASAEDSPYEQYF
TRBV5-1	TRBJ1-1	CASKGGGTEAFF
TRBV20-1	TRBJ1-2	CSARDPRGRGVGYTF
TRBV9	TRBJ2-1	CASSVEDRGSYNEQFF
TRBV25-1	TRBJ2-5	CASEPAGQETQYF